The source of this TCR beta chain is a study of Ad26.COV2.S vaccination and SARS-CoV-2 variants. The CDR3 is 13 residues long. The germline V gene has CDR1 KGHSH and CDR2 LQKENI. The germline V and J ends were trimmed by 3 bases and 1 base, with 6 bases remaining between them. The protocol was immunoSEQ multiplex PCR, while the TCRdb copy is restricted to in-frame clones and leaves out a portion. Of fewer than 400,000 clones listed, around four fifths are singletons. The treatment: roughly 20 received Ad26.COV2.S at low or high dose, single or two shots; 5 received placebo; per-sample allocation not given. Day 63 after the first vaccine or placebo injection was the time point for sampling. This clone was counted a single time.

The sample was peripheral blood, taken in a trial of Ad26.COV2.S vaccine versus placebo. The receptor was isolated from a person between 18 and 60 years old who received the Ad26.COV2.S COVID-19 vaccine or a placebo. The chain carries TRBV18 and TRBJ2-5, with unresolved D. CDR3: CASSPEFQETQYF. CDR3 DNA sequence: TGTGCCAGCTCACCCGAATTCCAAGAGACCCAGTACTTC.